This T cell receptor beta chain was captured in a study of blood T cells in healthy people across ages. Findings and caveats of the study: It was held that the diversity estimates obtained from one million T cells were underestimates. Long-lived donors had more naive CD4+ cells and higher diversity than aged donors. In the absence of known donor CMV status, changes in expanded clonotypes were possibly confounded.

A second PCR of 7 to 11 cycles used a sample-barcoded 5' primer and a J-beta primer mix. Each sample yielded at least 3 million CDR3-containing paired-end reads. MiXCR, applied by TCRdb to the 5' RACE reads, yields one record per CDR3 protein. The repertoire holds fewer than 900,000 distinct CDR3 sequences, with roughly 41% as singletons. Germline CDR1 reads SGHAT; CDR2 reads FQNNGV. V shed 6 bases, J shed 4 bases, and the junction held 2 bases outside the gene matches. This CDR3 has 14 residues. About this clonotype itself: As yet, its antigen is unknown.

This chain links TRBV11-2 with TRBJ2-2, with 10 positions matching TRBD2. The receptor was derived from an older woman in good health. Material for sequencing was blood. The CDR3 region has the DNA TGTGCCAGCAGAATAGCGGGAGGCACCGGGGAGCTGTTTTTT. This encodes CASRIAGGTGELFF.